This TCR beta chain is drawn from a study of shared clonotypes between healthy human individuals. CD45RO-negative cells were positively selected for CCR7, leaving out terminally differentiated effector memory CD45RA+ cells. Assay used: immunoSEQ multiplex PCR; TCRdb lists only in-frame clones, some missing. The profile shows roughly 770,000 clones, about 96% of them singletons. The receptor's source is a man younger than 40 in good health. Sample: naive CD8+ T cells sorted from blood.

The CDR3 DNA reads as TGTGCCATAAGACGGATAGTCTCTGGGGCCAACGTCCTGACTTTC. This encodes CAIRRIVSGANVLTF. This sequence joins TRBV10-3 and TRBJ2-6; no definite D call. From germline, CDR1 is ENHRY and CDR2 SYGVKD. Between the trimmed V and J ends, which lost 9 bases and 0 bases, there was a span of 12 bases. This CDR3 has 15 amino acids.